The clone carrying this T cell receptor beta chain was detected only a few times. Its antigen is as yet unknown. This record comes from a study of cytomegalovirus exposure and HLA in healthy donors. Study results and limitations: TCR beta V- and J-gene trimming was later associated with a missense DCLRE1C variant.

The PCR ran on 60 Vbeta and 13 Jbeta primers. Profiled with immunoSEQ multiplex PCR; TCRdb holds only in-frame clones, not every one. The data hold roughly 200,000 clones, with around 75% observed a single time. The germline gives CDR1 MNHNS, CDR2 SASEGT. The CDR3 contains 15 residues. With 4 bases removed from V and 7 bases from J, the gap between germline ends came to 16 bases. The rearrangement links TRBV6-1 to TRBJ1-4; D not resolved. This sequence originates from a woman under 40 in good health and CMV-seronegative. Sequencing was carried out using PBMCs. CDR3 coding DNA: TGTGCCAGCAGTGTCGGGAACTCGCGGGGTGAAAAACTGTTTTTT. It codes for CASSVGNSRGEKLFF.